Presented here are 14 T cell receptor beta chains from one specimen sequenced in a study of radiotherapy plus CTLA-4 blockade in lung cancer. This table comes from immunoSEQ multiplex PCR, and its TCRdb copy is limited to in-frame clones, with some not included. The sample has about 40,000 clones, about 75% seen once. Here the sequenced sample was peripheral blood, taken from a patient treated with radiotherapy plus ipilimumab. The receptors stem from a human donor with non-small cell lung cancer who had stable disease on radiotherapy plus ipilimumab.

This chain links TRBV10-2 with TRBJ1-2; 10 nucleotides agree with TRBD1. Germline CDR1 and CDR2: WSHSY and SAAADI. V shed 8 bases and J 2 bases; nucleotides not matched to a gene: 2. This CDR3 has 13 amino acids. DNA for the CDR3: TGCGCCAGCGGACAGGGGGGGAACTATGGCTACACCTTC. Translation gives CASGQGGNYGYTF.

Note on this clone: Other DNA sequences within the sample encode an identical CDR3. This chain uses TRBV7-9 with TRBJ1-4; the D is unclear. V gave up 5 bases and J gave up 1 base, with 2 bases separating them. The CDR3 runs to 12 residues. CDR1 is SEHNR and CDR2 is FQNEAQ in the germline V gene (reference sequence). For the CDR3, the DNA is TGTGCCAGCAGCCTAACTAATGAAAAACTGTTTTTT. Its translation: CASSLTNEKLFF.

The table lists this clone with a few counts. The genes are TRBV4-2 and TRBJ2-7; D unclear. Trimming took 5 bases from V and 4 from J, leaving 12 bases between them. The CDR3 has 13 residues. Germline values: CDR1 LGHNA, CDR2 YNFKEQ. CDR3 bases: TGTGCCAGCAGCTATGGTAACGGGTACGAGCAGTACTTC. This encodes CASSYGNGYEQYF.

This rearrangement joins TRBV4-1 to TRBJ2-3; 10 bases align to TRBD2. Unmatched junction bases numbered 13, after V lost 1 base and J lost 3 bases. Per germline, CDR1 MGHRA and CDR2 YSYEKL. The CDR3 is made up of 19 amino acids. The DNA of the CDR3 is TGCGCCAGCAGCCAAGCCCCAGCGGGGGGGCCGACTAGGACAGATACGCAGTATTTT. This gives the protein CASSQAPAGGPTRTDTQYF.

V usage is TRBV19 and J usage is TRBJ2-2; 13 bases match TRBD2. The V segment lost 5 bases and the J segment 6 bases; nucleotides outside the gene matches: 9. This CDR3 spans 17 amino acids. Germline V CDR1 and CDR2: LNHDA, SQIVND (reference sequence). CDR3 nucleotide sequence: TGTGCCAGTAGTCCTACTAGCGGGGGGGCCCGCGCCGGGGAGCTGTTTTTT. Protein sequence: CASSPTSGGARAGELFF.

The chain recombines TRBV7-9 with TRBJ1-2; D is perhaps TRBD1 (6 bases). V was pared by 4 bases and J by 0 bases, with 12 bases between. The CDR3 sequence is 15 residues long. Germline V lookup: CDR1 SEHNR, CDR2 FQNEAQ (reference sequence). CDR3 amino acids: CASSSSRGPNYGYTF. The CDR3 nucleotides read TGTGCCAGCAGCTCCTCCAGGGGACCTAACTATGGCTACACCTTC. Complete variable domain (other parts from reference TRBV7-9 and TRBJ1-2): DTGVSQNPRHKITKRGQNVTFRCDPISEHNRLYWYRQTLGQGPEFLTYFQNEAQLEKSRLLSDRFSAERPKGSFSTLEIQRTEQGDSAMYLCASSSSRGPNYGYTFGSGTRLTVV.

This clone was recorded only once. The J gene is TRBJ1-2, the V gene TRBV9; D might be TRBD1 (6 bases). The CDR3 has 15 amino acids. Per the germline V gene, CDR1 is SGDLS and CDR2 is YYNGEE. V shed 4 bases and J shed 1 base, with 14 bases lying between them. The CDR3: CASSTQTGYNYGYTF. CDR3 bases: TGTGCCAGCAGCACCCAGACAGGCTATAACTATGGCTACACCTTC.

This clone was observed a single time. The chain has TRBV10-3 and TRBJ2-1, with 10 bases that match TRBD1. V trimming: 11 bases; J trimming: 7 bases; junction bases outside the gene matches: 5. The CDR3 has 12 amino acids. Germline assignment: CDR1 ENHRY and CDR2 SYGVKD. The DNA for the CDR3 is TGTGCCTCGACAGGGGGCATAAATGAGCAGTTCTTC. Its translation is CASTGGINEQFF.

The chain uses TRBV25-1 and TRBJ2-2; D is ambiguous. The CDR3 is 17 residues long. The germline V and J ends were trimmed by 1 base and 2 bases, with 14 bases remaining between them. Germline CDR1 reads MGHDK; CDR2 reads SYGVNS. DNA for the CDR3: TGTGCCAGCAGTGAATCATTCAAACACCTTAACACCGGGGAGCTGTTTTTT. Protein sequence: CASSESFKHLNTGELFF.

The chain carries TRBV18 and TRBJ2-4; TRBD1 matches 8 bases. Germline CDR1 is KGHSH and CDR2 is LQKENI. The CDR3 is 16 amino acids. V was clipped by 2 bases and J by 1 base; unmatched bases: 4. Here the CDR3 reads CASSPVTGVAKNIQYF. CDR3 nucleotide sequence: TGTGCCAGCTCACCAGTGACAGGGGTGGCCAAAAACATTCAGTACTTC.

A remark on this clone: The germline gene is not matched at one end of the junction; a read error may be the cause. Other DNA variants within this sample encode the same CDR3. The chain uses TRBV18 and TRBJ1-4, with 8 bases lining up with TRBD1. Germline loops: CDR1 KGHSH, CDR2 LQKENI. This CDR3 is built from 15 residues. CDR3 amino acids: CASSQRQGSGEKLFF. CDR3 in DNA: TGTGCCAGCTCACAACGACAGGGGTCTGGTGAAAAACTGTTTTTC. Combining the CDR3 with reference TRBV18 and TRBJ1-4 gives the whole variable domain NAGVMQNPRHLVRRRGQEARLRCSPMKGHSHVYWYRQLPEEGLKFMVYLQKENIIDESGMPKERFSAEFPKEGPSILRIQQVVRGDSAAYFCASSQRQGSGEKLFFGSGTQLSVL.

This chain connects TRBV30 to TRBJ1-1; D unresolved. Germline V gene data show CDR1 as GTSNPN and CDR2 as SVGIG (reference sequence). V dropped 7 bases and J dropped 4 bases, with 10 bases sitting between them. The CDR3 spans 11 residues. CDR3 in amino acids: CASGGFTEAFF. Here the CDR3 DNA reads TGTGCCTCCGGAGGGTTCACTGAAGCTTTCTTT.

Notes on this clone: Relative to the germline gene, one junction end is altered; a read error may explain this. The genes are TRBV19 and TRBJ2-7; 7 bases line up with TRBD1. Per the germline V gene, CDR1 is LNHDA and CDR2 is SQIVND (reference sequence). The CDR3 runs to 11 residues. CDR3 amino acids: CASSDDRVFDF. For the CDR3, the DNA is TGTGCCAGTAGTGACGACAGGGTTTTCGACTTC.

This clone was recorded only once. The V call is TRBV30, the J call TRBJ2-1; perhaps TRBD2 as D (7 bases). Trimming removed 2 bases from V and 9 bases from J, with 17 bases in between. Germline CDR1 is GTSNPN and CDR2 is SVGIG (reference sequence). This CDR3 has 14 amino acids. The CDR3: CAWSPGGGSFEQFF. The CDR3 nucleotides read TGTGCCTGGAGTCCGGGGGGCGGAAGTTTTGAGCAGTTCTTC.